A single sample gave rise to the 22 T cell receptor beta chains below, sequenced in a study of blood T cell repertoires in COVID-19. Data came from immunoSEQ multiplex PCR; TCRdb stores just in-frame clones and leaves some out. This table has a few hundred thousand clones, around 87% appearing once. Sequenced input: peripheral blood. The receptor set was obtained from a woman aged 25 to 39 with COVID-19, enrolled during active disease.

The V and J genes are TRBV28 and TRBJ1-2; D gene unclear. The germline CDR1 and CDR2 sequences are MDHEN and SYDVKM. This CDR3 is 15 amino acids long. Trimming left V 6 bases short and J 3 bases short, with 17 bases between. The chain's CDR3 is CASRLDEGAYYGYTF. CDR3 bases: TGTGCCAGCAGGCTGGATGAGGGTGCGTACTATGGCTACACCTTC.

This rearrangement joins TRBV9 to TRBJ1-1; D is possibly TRBD1 (5 bases). V lost 0 bases, J lost 4 bases, and 13 bases lay in between. The CDR3 is made up of 15 amino acids. Germline CDR1 SGDLS, CDR2 YYNGEE. CDR3 coding DNA: TGTGCCAGCAGCGTAGCCGTCTTGGGGGGCACTGAAGCTTTCTTT. Amino acid sequence: CASSVAVLGGTEAFF. Together with reference TRBV9 and TRBJ1-1, the CDR3 gives the full variable domain: DSGVTQTPKHLITATGQRVTLRCSPRSGDLSVYWYQQSLDQGLQFLIQYYNGEERAKGNILERFSAQQFPDLHSELNLSSLELGDSALYFCASSVAVLGGTEAFFGQGTRLTVV.

The chain recombines TRBV4-3 with TRBJ2-4; D unclear. This CDR3 is 14 amino acids long. Germline V lookup: CDR1 LGHNA, CDR2 YSLEER. Trimming removed 0 bases at V and 8 bases at J, with 11 bases between. CDR3 in amino acids: CASSQDRNADIQYF. CDR3 bases: TGCGCCAGCAGCCAAGATCGGAACGCGGACATTCAGTACTTC.

The J gene is TRBJ2-2, the V gene TRBV11-3; tentatively, D is TRBD2 (6 bases). The CDR3 has 17 amino acids. From germline, CDR1 is SGHNT and CDR2 YENEEA. V shed 0 bases and J shed 6 bases, with 17 bases lying between them. CDR3 residues: CASSLDSLAGTPGELFF. CDR3 sequence (DNA): TGTGCCAGCAGCTTAGATTCACTAGCAGGGACCCCCGGGGAGCTGTTTTTT.

This chain connects TRBV4-3 to TRBJ1-4; TRBD1 might be the D (6 bases). The V gene lost 2 bases and the J gene lost 5 bases, with 12 bases spanning the gap. Germline V gene lookup returns CDR1 LGHNA and CDR2 YSLEER. The CDR3 sequence is 15 residues long. CDR3 bases: TGCGCCAGCAGCCAAATGGGGGGGCGCAATGAAAAACTGTTTTTT. It encodes CASSQMGGRNEKLFF.

The V and J genes are TRBV9 and TRBJ2-5; the match to TRBD1 covers 9 bases. CDR1 and CDR2 from the germline V gene are SGDLS and YYNGEE. The CDR3 length is 14 residues. J was trimmed by 5 bases and V by 3 bases; bases with no gene match: 5. The CDR3 loop is CASSEQGAVETQYF. In nucleotides, the CDR3 is TGTGCCAGCAGCGAACAGGGGGCGGTTGAGACCCAGTACTTC.

The chain combines TRBV2 with TRBJ2-3; 8 bases are shared with TRBD1. After removal of 5 bases from V and 6 bases from J, the junction contained 1 base not matched to a gene. This CDR3 contains 12 residues. Germline V gives CDR1 SNHLY, CDR2 FYNNEI. The CDR3 loop reads CASSTGGDTQYF. In nucleotides, the CDR3 is TGTGCCAGCAGTACAGGGGGGGATACGCAGTATTTT.

The gene calls are TRBV6-1 and TRBJ1-2, with a possible D match to TRBD1 (6 bases). This CDR3 is 13 amino acids long. The germline V gene has CDR1 MNHNS and CDR2 SASEGT. The V end was cut by 0 bases, the J end by 8 bases, with 10 bases between. CDR3 loop: CASSEAGQRGYTF. Written as DNA, the CDR3 is TGTGCCAGCAGTGAAGCAGGACAGAGGGGCTACACCTTC.

This clone has a count of ten or more. The gene calls are TRBV3-1 (or the pseudogene TRBV3-2) and TRBJ1-6, with TRBD1 as a possible D gene (5 bases). This CDR3 has 16 amino acids. V lost 4 bases and J 5 bases, leaving 15 bases between the germline ends. The germline V gene has CDR1 LGHDT and CDR2 YNNKEL (reference sequence). The CDR3 DNA is TGTGCCAGCAGCCGCGGGACGCTAAGGGATAATTCACCCCTCCACTTT. This sequence encodes CASSRGTLRDNSPLHF.

The chain couples TRBV28 to TRBJ1-2; 7 nucleotides agree with TRBD1. Germline-derived CDR1 and CDR2 are MDHEN and SYDVKM. V lost 2 bases to trimming and J lost 0 bases; unmatched junction nucleotides: 3. This CDR3 comprises 15 residues. The DNA of the CDR3 is TGTGCCAGCAGTTTACCCGGACAGGCTAACTATGGCTACACCTTC. Translated, it gives CASSLPGQANYGYTF.

The V call is TRBV2, the J call TRBJ2-5; TRBD2 matches at 9 bases. The germline CDR1 and CDR2 sequences are SNHLY and FYNNEI. The CDR3 loop spans 19 amino acids. J was trimmed by 2 bases and V by 5 bases; bases with no gene match: 18. CDR3 region: CASSSSPLGGSGRQETQYF. The CDR3 DNA reads TGTGCCAGCAGTTCCTCTCCCCTCGGTGGGAGCGGGAGGCAAGAGACCCAGTACTTC.

This chain links TRBV6-5 with TRBJ2-7; D might be TRBD2 (6 bases). V was pared by 7 bases and J by 4 bases, with 20 bases between. The CDR3 extends over 15 amino acids. The V gene's germline CDR1 is MNHEY and CDR2 SVGAGI. The CDR3 DNA reads as TGTGCCAGCAAAACGGGTGCAGGGAGGTCTTACGAGCAGTACTTC. This codes for CASKTGAGRSYEQYF.

The V and J genes are TRBV30 and TRBJ1-1; TRBD1 matches at 8 bases. The ends lost 2 bases at V and 1 base at J; junction bases unmatched: 3. Germline assignment: CDR1 GTSNPN and CDR2 SVGIG (reference sequence). The CDR3 runs 14 residues. The CDR3 nucleotides are TGTGCCTGGAGTCCCGGGACAGGGAACACTGAAGCTTTCTTT. It codes for CAWSPGTGNTEAFF.

The V call is TRBV28, the J call TRBJ1-2; D remains unclear. The CDR3 sequence is 13 residues long. Germline V gene data show CDR1 as MDHEN and CDR2 as SYDVKM. Trimming took off 6 bases at V and 4 bases at J, with 12 bases between the two ends. CDR3 nucleotides: TGTGCCAGCAGCGCAGGAGGCGGCTATGGCTACACCTTC. Its translation: CASSAGGGYGYTF.

This rearrangement joins TRBV6-5 to TRBJ2-7; 11 bases are shared with TRBD1. The J segment lost 2 bases and the V segment lost 6 bases, leaving 6 bases of the junction unmatched. The CDR3 length is 15 residues. CDR1 is MNHEY and CDR2 is SVGAGI in the germline V gene. CDR3 loop: CASRGPGQGAYEQYF. DNA of the CDR3: TGTGCCAGCAGAGGCCCGGGACAGGGGGCCTACGAGCAGTACTTC.

This clone was seen only once. The chain recombines TRBV24-1 with TRBJ1-2; D gene ambiguous. CDR3 size: 13 residues. V lost 5 bases, J lost 6 bases, and 12 bases lay in between. Germline V lookup: CDR1 KGHDR, CDR2 SFDVKD. CDR3 DNA sequence: TGTGCCACCAGTGGGGCCGAGCGGGATGGCTACACCTTC. It codes for CATSGAERDGYTF.

This sequence joins TRBV5-6 and TRBJ1-5; D is uncertain. This CDR3 contains 12 residues. Germline CDR1 and CDR2: SGHDT and YYEEEE. V was clipped by 3 bases and J by 7 bases, with 8 bases between them. The CDR3 nucleotides read TGTGCCAGCAGCTCTTTGTCCCAGCCCCAGCATTTT. This sequence encodes CASSSLSQPQHF.

V gene TRBV2 combines with J gene TRBJ2-5; TRBD1 agrees at 10 bases. This CDR3 has 15 residues. Germline V gives CDR1 SNHLY, CDR2 FYNNEI. V gave up 8 bases and J gave up 5 bases; unmatched junction bases: 11. In DNA form, the CDR3 reads TGTGCCAGCCCCAAGCCGGGACAGGGGATTGAGACCCAGTACTTC. It is translated as CASPKPGQGIETQYF.

V usage is TRBV5-1 and J usage is TRBJ1-4; the D gene is possibly TRBD1 (6 bases). The germline CDR1 and CDR2 sequences are SGHRS and YFSETQ. The length of the CDR3 is 13 residues. V lost 2 bases and J lost 8, with 10 bases in between. The CDR3 sequence is CASSLHQGEKLFF. DNA for the CDR3: TGCGCCAGCAGCTTACACCAGGGGGAAAAACTGTTTTTT.

The rearrangement joins TRBV7-8 to TRBJ1-1; the match to TRBD1 covers 9 bases. The CDR3 sequence is 14 residues long. With V trimmed by 4 bases and J by 6 bases, 6 bases remained unmatched. Germline loops: CDR1 SGHVS, CDR2 FQNEAQ. CDR3 DNA: TGTGCCAGCAGCTGGGACAGGGAGAGGGCTGAAGCTTTCTTT. Its translation: CASSWDRERAEAFF.

The CDR3 sequence is CASSYSSGNTIYF. DNA of the CDR3: TGTGCCAGCAGTTATAGCTCTGGAAACACCATATATTTT. This chain uses TRBV6-5 with TRBJ1-3, with D unresolved. CDR1 MNHEY and CDR2 SVGAGI come from the germline V gene. Deletions cut 3 bases from V and 0 bases from J, with 3 bases between. CDR3 length equals 13 residues.

As regards this clone: Different DNA sequences within this sample yield the same CDR3. The genes are TRBV27 and TRBJ2-7; a possible D gene is TRBD2 (5 bases). CDR1 MNHEY and CDR2 SMNVEV come from the germline V gene (reference sequence). V was clipped by 3 bases and J by 0 bases, with 6 bases between them. This CDR3 has 13 amino acids. Here the CDR3 reads CASSLRVSYEQYF. For the CDR3, the DNA is TGTGCCAGCAGTTTGAGGGTCTCCTACGAGCAGTACTTC.